The clone carrying this TCR beta chain was detected only once. The sample originates from a study of blood T cell repertoires in COVID-19. As for the study in general: T cells, B-cell-depleted T cells, or PBMCs provided the cDNA or gDNA that served as material.

The CDR3 loop spans 18 amino acids. The junction had 13 bases not matched to a gene; V was cut back by 2 bases and J by 7 bases. CDR1 is LNHDA and CDR2 is SQIVND in the germline V gene (reference sequence). Method: immunoSEQ multiplex PCR; TCRdb's copy keeps in-frame clones and lacks some. The sample records some 100,000 clones, approximately 90% being singletons. This clonotype originated in a human donor in a cohort sampled during active COVID-19. The specimen was peripheral blood. This chain connects TRBV19 to TRBJ2-1; 11 nucleotides line up with TRBD2. The CDR3 protein is CASSIPSSTSGTSNEQFF. DNA of the CDR3: TGTGCCAGTAGTATACCATCGTCGACTAGCGGGACATCTAATGAGCAGTTCTTC.